This T cell receptor beta chain was sequenced during a study of cytomegalovirus exposure and HLA in healthy donors. The germline CDR1 and CDR2 sequences are MRHNA and SNTAGT. The CDR3 extends over 16 amino acids. V lost 3 bases, J lost 8 bases, and 8 bases stayed unmatched. PCR was performed using 60 Vbeta and 13 Jbeta primers. The protocol was immunoSEQ multiplex PCR, while the TCRdb copy is restricted to in-frame clones and leaves out a portion. Of 200,000 or so clones listed, 60% to 80% are singletons. The sample taken for sequencing was PBMCs. This chain joins TRBV6-4 and TRBJ1-4; 11 bases fit TRBD1. The receptor was isolated from a woman aged 30 to 39 in good health and CMV-seropositive. CDR3 sequence (DNA): TGTGCCAGCAGTGAAGGGACAGGGGGTTTGGGGGAAAAACTGTTTTTT. Translating it yields CASSEGTGGLGEKLFF.